This is a list of T cell receptor beta chains from one sample in a study of cytomegalovirus exposure and HLA in healthy donors. Clones were read by immunoSEQ multiplex PCR, and TCRdb kept only the in-frame ones, dropping some. The sample carries about 180,000 clones, approximately 89% recorded once. The sequenced sample was PBMCs. The receptors stem from a man younger than 35 in good health and CMV-seropositive. Both conserved end residues are part of each CDR3. The D gene is left open where the match is weak. Clone size appears in some rows only: once, few, many, or a class for an expanded clone.

>-|TRBJ1-2|TRBD1|TRBV13
TGTGCCAGCAGCTTTTCAACAGGGGGCGCAGATGGCTACACCTTC
CASSFSTGGADGYTF
>-|TRBJ1-2|-|TRBV21-1
TGTGCCAGCAGCCTGCACAGGGCCTATGGCTACACCTTC
CASSLHRAYGYTF
>-|TRBJ2-7|-|TRBV11-2
TGTGCCAGCAGCTTGACGGTCCGGGGCTACGAGCAGTACTTC
CASSLTVRGYEQYF
>few|TRBJ2-7|-|TRBV6-6
TGTGCCAGCGGAGACCGTGGCTTAACCCCATCCTACGAGCAGTACTTC
CASGDRGLTPSYEQYF
>-|TRBJ2-5|-|TRBV20-1
TGCAGTGAACAGGACGGCAGGACCCAGTACTTC
CSEQDGRTQYF
>-|TRBJ2-1|-|TRBV7-9
TGTGCCAGCAGCTTACCAGGACTCTACAATGAGCAGTTCTTC
CASSLPGLYNEQFF
>-|TRBJ2-1|-|TRBV20-1
TGCAGTGCTTCCGACTATCATGAGCAGTTCTTC
CSASDYHEQFF
>-|TRBJ2-2|-|TRBV11-2
TGTGCCAGCAGCTTAGTTCTACTTACGGGGAACACCGGGGAGCTGTTTTTT
CASSLVLLTGNTGELFF
>-|TRBJ2-7|TRBD2|TRBV5-1
TGCGCCAGCAGCTTGGTGGCTAGCGGGATCTCCTACGAGCAGTACTTC
CASSLVASGISYEQYF
>-|TRBJ2-6|-|TRBV28
TGTGCCAGCAGTTCCCAGGGTACGGGGGCCAACGTCCTGACTTTC
CASSSQGTGANVLTF
>-|TRBJ1-5|-|TRBV7-8
TGTGCCAGCAGCCAGCCGGCGGCAGGGGTTTTGCAGCCCCAGCATTTT
CASSQPAAGVLQPQHF
>-|TRBJ1-5|-|TRBV6-5
TGTGCCAGCAGTTACGGGGTAACAGGGATAGTCCATTTT
CASSYGVTGIVHF
>-|TRBJ2-5|TRBD2|TRBV25-1
TGTGCCAGCAGTATAGCGGGGTCCCAAGAGACCCAGTACTTC
CASSIAGSQETQYF
>-|TRBJ1-2|-|TRBV13
TGTGCCAGCAGCCAAAGCGGGGGGGCGGGCTATGGCTACACCTTC
CASSQSGGAGYGYTF
>-|TRBJ1-5|-|TRBV29-1
TGCAGCGTTGCCAGGGGTCCTAATCAGCCCCAGCATTTT
CSVARGPNQPQHF
>-|TRBJ2-1|TRBD2|TRBV5-1
TGCGCCAGCACCCGGGGGGACTCCTCACTCTACAATGAGCAGTTCTTC
CASTRGDSSLYNEQFF
>-|TRBJ1-2|TRBD1|TRBV5-1
TGCGCCAGCAGCTTAGGACAGGGTAGTGCTCCGGGCTACACCTTC
CASSLGQGSAPGYTF
>-|TRBJ1-2|-|TRBV9
TGTGCCAGCAGCGCCTACCATGGCTACACCTTC
CASSAYHGYTF
>-|TRBJ2-1|TRBD2|TRBV19
TGTGCCAGTAGTACGGCCGTGGCGGGAGGGAACAATGAGCAGTTCTTC
CASSTAVAGGNNEQFF
>many|TRBJ2-5|TRBD1|TRBV10-3
TGTGCCATCAGTTCTGACAGGGACACAGAGACCCAGTACTTC
CAISSDRDTETQYF
>-|TRBJ2-7|-|TRBV13
TGTGCCAGCAGCAGGGGAGGGGGGATGACCTACGAGCAGTACTTC
CASSRGGGMTYEQYF
>-|TRBJ1-5|TRBD1|TRBV5-8
TGTGCCAGCAGCTTCCGACAGGGCGGTCTGCCCCAGCATTTT
CASSFRQGGLPQHF
>-|TRBJ2-7|TRBD2|TRBV29-1
TGCAGCGTTGTTGGGGGAAGCCTTAGCGGGAGGGCCTCTCTCTCGCAGTACTTC
CSVVGGSLSGRASLSQYF
>-|TRBJ2-1|-|TRBV29-1
TGCAGCGTCAACAGGGATCGGGCGGACAATGAGCAGTTCTTC
CSVNRDRADNEQFF
>-|TRBJ1-2|TRBD1|TRBV5-6
TGTGCCAGCAGCCGGGACAGGAACTATGGCTACACCTTC
CASSRDRNYGYTF
>-|TRBJ2-2|-|TRBV9
TGTGCCAGCAGCCTGGGGGGCGGGGAGCTGTTTTTT
CASSLGGGELFF
>-|TRBJ1-4|-|TRBV4-2
TGTGCCAGCAGCCAACTAGGTGAAAAACTGTTTTTT
CASSQLGEKLFF
>-|TRBJ1-3|TRBD1|TRBV11-2
TGTGCCAGCACTCCGACAGGGGCCGGAAACACCATATATTTT
CASTPTGAGNTIYF
>once|TRBJ2-3|TRBD2|TRBV18
TGTGCCAGCTCACCCACTAGCGGGGGATTCACAGATACGCAGTATTTT
CASSPTSGGFTDTQYF
>once|TRBJ2-7|-|TRBV9
TGTGCCAGCAGCTTCCTCCGGGCCTACGAGCAGTACTTC
CASSFLRAYEQYF
>once|TRBJ1-4|-|TRBV5-1
TGCGCCAGCAGCTTGGGTTCGACTAATGAAAAACTGTTTTTT
CASSLGSTNEKLFF
>-|TRBJ1-1|TRBD1|TRBV6-6
TGTGCCAGCAGCGACAGGGTAATTGTTGAAGCTTTCTTT
CASSDRVIVEAFF